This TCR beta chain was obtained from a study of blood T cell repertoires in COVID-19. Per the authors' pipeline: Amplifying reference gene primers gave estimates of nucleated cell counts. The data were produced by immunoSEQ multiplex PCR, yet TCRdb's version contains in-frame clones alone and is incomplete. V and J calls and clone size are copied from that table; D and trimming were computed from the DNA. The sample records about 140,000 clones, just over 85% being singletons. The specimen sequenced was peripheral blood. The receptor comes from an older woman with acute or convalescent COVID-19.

CDR3 sequence reads: CASSRRGEGRDEKLFF. CDR3 coding DNA: TGTGCCAGCAGCAGAAGGGGGGAGGGGCGAGATGAAAAACTGTTTTTT. The chain has TRBV7-6 and TRBJ1-4; TRBD1 might be the D (6 bases). The CDR3 is 16 amino acids. From germline, CDR1 is SGHVS and CDR2 FNYEAQ. The V gene lost 5 bases and the J gene lost 6 bases, with 19 bases spanning the gap.